A selection of T cell receptor beta chains follows, all from one sample in a study of cytomegalovirus exposure and HLA in healthy donors. TCRdb keeps only in-frame clones here, not all; method: immunoSEQ multiplex PCR. Among some 150,000 clones listed, around 80% were seen once. The sample consisted of PBMCs. The receptors were gathered from a man aged 18-30 years in good health and CMV-seropositive. CDR3s include the opening cysteine and the closing phenylalanine or tryptophan. The D gene is left open where the match is weak. Expanded clones get a size class; other rows say once, few or many, or leave the size out.

TRBV6-5,.,.,TRBJ2-7,TGTGCCAGCAGTCCAACAGCTTACGAGCAGTACTTC,CASSPTAYEQYF
TRBV4-2,TRBD1,.,TRBJ2-6,TGTGCCAGCAGCCAGGGGCGAACAGGGGGCACTGGGGCCAACGTCCTGACTTTC,CASSQGRTGGTGANVLTF
TRBV6-6,TRBD2,.,TRBJ2-3,TGTGCCAGCAGTTATTCCGGGACTAGCTCGGATACGCAGTATTTT,CASSYSGTSSDTQYF
TRBV25-1,.,.,TRBJ1-4,TGTGCCAGCAGTGAATCGACTGCGGCGTACGAAAAACTGTTTTTT,CASSESTAAYEKLFF
TRBV6-6,TRBD1,.,TRBJ1-1,TGTGCCAGCAGCCGCGGGACAGTGAACACTGAAGCTTTCTTT,CASSRGTVNTEAFF
TRBV5-6,TRBD1,once,TRBJ2-7,TGTGCCAGCAGCGTAGGGACAGGGGGCAACGAGCAGTACTTC,CASSVGTGGNEQYF
TRBV6-6,.,.,TRBJ2-3,TGTGCCAGCAGTTACTCGAGGCGGACTAGCACAGATACGCAGTATTTT,CASSYSRRTSTDTQYF
TRBV30,.,.,TRBJ1-2,TGTGCCTGGACGGGCACAGGGTCAAATGGCTACACCTTC,CAWTGTGSNGYTF
TRBV7-9,TRBD1,.,TRBJ1-2,TGTGCCAGCAGCCTTTTCCAGGGGGCGAGGAACTATGGCTACACCTTC,CASSLFQGARNYGYTF
TRBV10-3,.,few,TRBJ2-7,TGTGCCATCAGTGAGAGGCTAGCGCGAAGCTCCTACGAGCAGTACTTC,CAISERLARSSYEQYF
TRBV30,TRBD2,.,TRBJ2-7,TGTGCCTGGAGTCGAAGCGGGAATCCCTACGAGCAGTACTTC,CAWSRSGNPYEQYF
TRBV27,TRBD1,few,TRBJ1-6,TGTGCCAGCAGTTTATTTGGACAGGGTACCTATAATTCACCCCTCCACTTT,CASSLFGQGTYNSPLHF
TRBV5-4,.,.,TRBJ2-2,TGTGCCAGCAGCTTGCTAGGGGCCGACACCGGGGAGCTGTTTTTT,CASSLLGADTGELFF
TRBV4-1,TRBD1,.,TRBJ1-5,TGCGCCAGCAGCCCTCATCCGGGACAGGTGGAGAATAGCAATCAGCCCCAGCATTTT,CASSPHPGQVENSNQPQHF
TRBV5-1,.,.,TRBJ2-3,TGCGCCAGCAGCCATGGGGGGGCCACAGATACGCAGTATTTT,CASSHGGATDTQYF
TRBV4-2,TRBD1,.,TRBJ2-7,TGTGCCAGCAGCCAGCTCCGGGACAGGGTCTACGAGCAGTACTTC,CASSQLRDRVYEQYF
TRBV5-5,TRBD1,.,TRBJ2-7,TGTGCCAGCCTTCCCGGGACAGAAAAAATCTCCTACGAGCAGTACTTC,CASLPGTEKISYEQYF
TRBV4-1,TRBD1,once,TRBJ2-2,TGCGCCAGCAGCCCATGGGACAGGTCTCGGGAGCTGTTTTTT,CASSPWDRSRELFF
TRBV10-1,.,.,TRBJ2-7,TGCGCCAGCAGGGACGACCCGGGAACAGGGGAGCAGTACTTC,CASRDDPGTGEQYF
TRBV10-1,TRBD1,.,TRBJ2-1,TGCGCCAGCAGTGGATGGACAGGGGATGGGCAGTTCTTC,CASSGWTGDGQFF
TRBV4-3,TRBD1,.,TRBJ1-6,TGCGCCAGCAGCCAAAACCGGGACAGGAATAATTCACCCCTCCACTTT,CASSQNRDRNNSPLHF
TRBV9,TRBD2,.,TRBJ2-4,TGTGCCAGCAGCGTAGGGGGGGGGATAGCCAAAAACATTCAGTACTTC,CASSVGGGIAKNIQYF
TRBV7-2,.,few,TRBJ1-5,TGTGCCAGCAGCGACAGGAATAGCAATCAGCCCCAGCATTTT,CASSDRNSNQPQHF
TRBV19,TRBD2,.,TRBJ2-1,TGTGCCAGTAGTAACCCTAGGACTAGCGGCCCCTACAATGAGCAGTTCTTC,CASSNPRTSGPYNEQFF
TRBV2,.,.,TRBJ2-5,TGTGCCAGCACCAAGACAGGCCAAGAGACCCAGTACTTC,CASTKTGQETQYF
TRBV7-9,.,.,TRBJ1-4,TGTGCCAGCACCCCCGGTGAAAAACTGTTTTTT,CASTPGEKLFF
TRBV7-9,.,.,TRBJ2-3,TGTGCCAGCAGCTTACGGCGGGATAACACAGATACGCAGTATTTT,CASSLRRDNTDTQYF
TRBV5-1,TRBD1,few,TRBJ2-2,TGCGCCAGCAGCCGGCAGGGGGCAGCGGACACCGGGGAGCTGTTTTTT,CASSRQGAADTGELFF
TRBV5-1,.,.,TRBJ2-1,TGCGCCAGCAGCCGCGTAATTAGCGCAGACAATGAGCAGTTCTTC,CASSRVISADNEQFF
TRBV5-1,.,.,TRBJ1-1,TGCGCCAGCAGCTTGGCGACAGTTAATGAAGCTTTCTTT,CASSLATVNEAFF
TRBV7-8,TRBD1,once,TRBJ2-7,TGTGCCAGTTGTGGGACAGGGGGGACCTACGAGCAGTACTTC,CASCGTGGTYEQYF
TRBV27,.,.,TRBJ2-5,TGTGCCAGCAGCTTGAGAGCCTCCCAGGGGACGCAGTACTTC,CASSLRASQGTQYF
TRBV5-1,TRBD2,.,TRBJ2-1,TGCGCCAGCAGCTTCCCAAGCGGGAGGGCCGGTTTGTCATCAAATGAGCAGTTCTTC,CASSFPSGRAGLSSNEQFF
TRBV11-1,TRBD2,.,TRBJ2-3,TGTGCCAGCAGCTTAGTGAAGGGACTACCCGATACGCAGTATTTT,CASSLVKGLPDTQYF
TRBV5-1,TRBD2,.,TRBJ2-5,TGCGCCAGCAGCGGAATTAAAGCGACTAGCGGGAGTCAGGAGACCCAGTACTTC,CASSGIKATSGSQETQYF
TRBV5-4,TRBD2,.,TRBJ2-5,TGTGCCAGCAGTCAAGAGGCGGACGGGGGGCAAGAGACCCAGTACTTC,CASSQEADGGQETQYF
TRBV10-3,TRBD1,.,TRBJ1-5,TGTGCCATCAGTGAGCGCGCCGCCCTAGGCCCACAGGGGAGCAATCAGCCCCAGCATTTT,CAISERAALGPQGSNQPQHF
TRBV7-3,.,.,TRBJ2-7,TGTGCCAGCAGCTTAACCGGGGGCTACGAGCAGTACTTC,CASSLTGGYEQYF
TRBV19,TRBD2,.,TRBJ2-7,TGTGCCAGTAGGAGGGCTAGCGGGACCCACTACGAGCAGTACTTC,CASRRASGTHYEQYF
TRBV29-1,.,.,TRBJ2-7,TGCAGCGTTGGGCAGGGGGGCTCCTACGAGCAGTACTTC,CSVGQGGSYEQYF
TRBV5-5,TRBD1,.,TRBJ2-5,TGTGCCAGCAGCATCGCATACAGGGGTCTCGGGGAGACCCAGTACTTC,CASSIAYRGLGETQYF
TRBV25-1,TRBD2,few,TRBJ2-7,TGTGCCAGCAGTCTAGCGGGAGGTGCCTACGAGCAGTACTTC,CASSLAGGAYEQYF
TRBV7-3,TRBD2,.,TRBJ2-2,TGTGCCAGCAGCTTAAGTCCTAGCGGAAACACCGGGGAGCTGTTTTTT,CASSLSPSGNTGELFF
TRBV5-1,.,.,TRBJ2-1,TGCGCCAGCAGCCGAAGAACTACGGAGGGTGAGCAGTTCTTC,CASSRRTTEGEQFF
TRBV6-6,.,few,TRBJ1-5,TGTGCCAGCAGTCCCCAGGCGGGGATTCAGCCCCAGCATTTT,CASSPQAGIQPQHF
TRBV9,.,few,TRBJ1-5,TGTGCCAGCAGCGTAGGAGGGGGAAACCAGCCCCAGCATTTT,CASSVGGGNQPQHF
TRBV29-1,.,.,TRBJ2-1,TGCAGCGTTGGGACAGTAAATACAGGGGAGCAGTTCTTC,CSVGTVNTGEQFF
TRBV11-1,TRBD2,few,TRBJ2-5,TGTGCCAGCAGCATCAGGGGGACTAGCAGGGAGTCCCAGTACTTC,CASSIRGTSRESQYF
TRBV30,TRBD1,.,TRBJ1-6,TGTGCCTGGACTCAGGGACAGTATAATTCACCCCTCCACTTT,CAWTQGQYNSPLHF
TRBV5-4,TRBD1,.,TRBJ1-2,TGTGCCAGCAGCCCCCCCAGTGGCAGGGGGCGGTATGGCTACACCTTC,CASSPPSGRGRYGYTF
TRBV7-6,TRBD2,.,TRBJ2-5,TGTGCCAGCAGCCCGAGAGGGAGGGTCCAAGAGACCCAGTACTTC,CASSPRGRVQETQYF
TRBV14,.,.,TRBJ2-7,TGTGCCAGCAGCCAAGACTACGAGCAGTACTTC,CASSQDYEQYF
TRBV29-1,.,.,TRBJ2-1,TGCAGCGTACCCCTTCCAGCGGGTGAGCAGTTCTTC,CSVPLPAGEQFF
TRBV21-1,.,.,TRBJ1-3,TGTGCCAGCAGAACCCCCGGTGGACAAGGCACCATATATTTT,CASRTPGGQGTIYF